This TCR beta chain was identified in a study of radiation and T cells in renal cell carcinoma. Details on this clone: Its matching antigen is unknown.

Method: immunoSEQ multiplex PCR; TCRdb's copy keeps in-frame clones and lacks some. This sample has some 120,000 clones; about four fifths occur once, and the top ten carry 2.5% to 3.5%. Germline CDR1 and CDR2: MNHNS and SASEGT. This CDR3 comprises 14 residues. V gave up 5 bases and J gave up 5 bases, with 12 bases separating them. Study results and limitations: Pretreatment tumor biopsies were lacking, so baseline clonotypes are unknown. Top tumor clonotypes rose in blood 2 weeks post-radiation, then contracted.

Time point described: baseline pretreatment blood. Indicated treatment: 15 Gy SBRT to primary tumor, nephrectomy 4 weeks later. This clonotype originated in a woman aged 55-69 years with renal cell carcinoma. V usage is TRBV6-1 and J usage is TRBJ2-2; a possible D gene is TRBD2 (5 bases). The source material was blood, sampled from a patient whose treatment included radiotherapy and nephrectomy. DNA of the CDR3: TGTGCCAGCAGTACAACTAGGAGAACCGGGGAGCTGTTTTTT. This sequence encodes CASSTTRRTGELFF.